This TCR beta chain originates from a study of regulatory T cells in long-lasting Graves disease. General observations from the study: The number of shared public clonotypes was higher in persistent patients (roughly 3,000) than new patients (966). Among samples with persistent disease, TRBV28, TRBJ1-2 and TRBJ2-5 were favored.

This clonotype turned up a few times. The antigen remains unidentified. Time point of the sample: newly diagnosed GD, antithyroid drugs for less than 3 months. Researchers made the TCR library from RNA that was extracted from PBMCs. Construction of the TCR beta libraries employed iRepertoire HTBI primers in conjunction with Arm-PCR of CDR3 regions. TCRdb itself ran the multiplex PCR reads through MiXCR, one entry per CDR3 protein. The sample records roughly 350,000 distinct CDR3 sequences, around 16% being singletons. The germline CDR1 and CDR2 sequences are GTSNPN and SVGIG (reference sequence). The CDR3 totals 13 residues. V lost 2 bases to trimming and J lost 1 base, with 8 bases between them. This same sample was also taken into another study, of T cells in Graves' hyperthyroidism and ophthalmopathy. That work states: No progression to ophthalmopathy during 18 months of follow-up defined stable disease.

This chain links TRBV30 with TRBJ1-1, with D unclear. This receptor was taken from a young woman with Graves disease. This specimen consisted of peripheral blood mononuclear cells (PBMCs), obtained at new diagnosis, from a patient treated with antithyroid drugs. The CDR3 DNA reads as TGTGCCTGGAGTATCAGTTCGAACACTGAAGCTTTCTTT. Translation: CAWSISSNTEAFF.